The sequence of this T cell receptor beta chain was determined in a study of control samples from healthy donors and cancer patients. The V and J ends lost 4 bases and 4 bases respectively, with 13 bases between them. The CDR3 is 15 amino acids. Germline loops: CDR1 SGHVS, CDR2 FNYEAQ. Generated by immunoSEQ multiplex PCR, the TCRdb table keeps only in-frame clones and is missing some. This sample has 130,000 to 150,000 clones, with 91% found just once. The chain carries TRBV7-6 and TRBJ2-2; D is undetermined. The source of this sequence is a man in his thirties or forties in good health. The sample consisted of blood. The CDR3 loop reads CASSSKNTGTGELFF. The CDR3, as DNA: TGTGCCAGCAGCTCCAAAAACACGGGCACCGGGGAGCTGTTTTTT.